A single sample gave rise to the 13 T cell receptor beta chains below, sequenced in a study of cytomegalovirus exposure and HLA in healthy donors. The PCR was carried out with 60 Vbeta primers and 13 Jbeta primers. Data came from immunoSEQ multiplex PCR; TCRdb stores just in-frame clones and leaves some out. Among approximately 160,000 clones listed, approximately 80% were seen once. Sequences were obtained from PBMCs. These receptors were taken from a young man in good health and CMV-seropositive.

This clone was seen a handful of times. The chain employs TRBV4-3 and TRBJ1-5; D ambiguous. Per the germline V gene, CDR1 is LGHNA and CDR2 is YSLEER. This CDR3 region has 13 residues. The ends were cut back, 1 base at V and 4 bases at J, with 5 bases in the middle. CDR3 DNA sequence: TGCGCCAGCAGCCAAGCCCTAAATCAGCCCCAGCATTTT. Amino acids: CASSQALNQPQHF.

This chain links TRBV7-2 with TRBJ1-5; a weak D match, TRBD1 (6 bases). Germline CDR1 is SGHTA and CDR2 is FQGNSA. Trimming pared 2 bases from V and 6 bases from J, leaving 14 bases between. CDR3 length: 15 residues. The CDR3 loop reads CASSLYPGVTQPQHF. The CDR3 nucleotides read TGTGCCAGCAGCTTATATCCAGGGGTAACTCAGCCCCAGCATTTT.

This chain links TRBV5-5 with TRBJ2-7; 9 positions match TRBD1. Germline CDR1 and CDR2: SGHKS and YYEKEE (reference sequence). V dropped 4 bases and J dropped 3; count of bases not matched to a gene: 2. CDR3 length: 13 residues. This chain's CDR3 is CASSRTGDYEQYF. In DNA form, the CDR3 reads TGTGCCAGCAGCAGGACAGGGGACTACGAGCAGTACTTC.

CDR3 loop: CASSLKRRLANYNEQFF. The DNA of the CDR3 is TGTGCCAGCAGTTTAAAACGAAGACTAGCGAATTACAATGAGCAGTTCTTC. The chain couples TRBV28 to TRBJ2-1; 8 positions agree with TRBD2. Germline V gives CDR1 MDHEN, CDR2 SYDVKM. This CDR3 contains 17 residues. Trimming at V came to 2 bases and at J to 4 bases, leaving 10 bases not matched to a gene.

This chain links TRBV7-9 with TRBJ1-5; D remains unclear. The germline gives CDR1 SEHNR, CDR2 FQNEAQ (reference sequence). Trimming took 3 bases from V and 2 from J, leaving 8 bases between them. This CDR3 comprises 14 residues. The CDR3 DNA is TGTGCCAGCAGCTTTGGCCAGGGCAATCAGCCCCAGCATTTT. It codes for CASSFGQGNQPQHF.

The chain couples TRBV2 to TRBJ2-7; 11 positions match TRBD2. The CDR3 is 15 amino acids. Germline V gene sequence: CDR1 SNHLY, CDR2 FYNNEI. Trimming took 3 bases from V and 7 from J; bases not matched to a gene: 8. The CDR3 here is CASSEILAGGGEQYF. CDR3 in DNA: TGTGCCAGCAGTGAGATCTTAGCGGGAGGGGGTGAGCAGTACTTC.

V usage is TRBV6-4 and J usage is TRBJ1-5, with D perhaps matching TRBD1 (5 bases). Germline V gene data show CDR1 as MRHNA and CDR2 as SNTAGT. Deletions cut 4 bases from V and 3 bases from J, with 7 bases between. This CDR3 spans 13 amino acids. The CDR3 bases are TGTGCCAGCAGTGCACAGGACAATCAGCCCCAGCATTTT. It specifies CASSAQDNQPQHF.

CDR3 nucleotides: TGTGCCAGCAGCCAGACTAGCGGGAGTGTCAATGAGCAGTTCTTC. It encodes CASSQTSGSVNEQFF. The chain carries TRBV7-2 and TRBJ2-1; 12 bases match TRBD2. Germline CDR1 is SGHTA and CDR2 is FQGNSA. This CDR3 has 15 residues. The V segment lost 5 bases and the J segment 6 bases; nucleotides outside the gene matches: 5.

The genes are TRBV4-3 and TRBJ2-6; D perhaps matches TRBD1 (6 bases). V lost 2 bases, J lost 0 bases, and 11 bases lay in between. The CDR3 runs to 17 residues. The germline CDR1 and CDR2 sequences are LGHNA and YSLEER. Here the CDR3 reads CASSQTGTNSGANVLTF. The DNA of the CDR3 is TGCGCCAGCAGCCAAACCGGGACAAACTCTGGGGCCAACGTCCTGACTTTC.

This sequence joins TRBV5-6 and TRBJ2-7; D is unclear. This CDR3 contains 14 residues. The germline gives CDR1 SGHDT, CDR2 YYEEEE. V was clipped by 2 bases and J by 0 bases, with 9 bases between them. CDR3: CASSLFSDSYEQYF. In DNA form, the CDR3 reads TGTGCCAGCAGCTTATTTAGTGACTCCTACGAGCAGTACTTC.

V is TRBV11-3 and J is TRBJ2-7; perhaps TRBD2 as D (6 bases). Trimming shortened V by 0 bases and J by 6 bases, and 6 bases separated the two germline ends. Germline values: CDR1 SGHNT, CDR2 YENEEA. The CDR3 has 12 residues. CDR3 DNA: TGTGCCAGCAGCTTAGAGGGGGGCGAGCAGTACTTC. Translating gives CASSLEGGEQYF.

The gene calls are TRBV5-1 and TRBJ1-4; maybe TRBD1 (5 bases). Germline V gene lookup returns CDR1 SGHRS and CDR2 YFSETQ. The CDR3 length is 15 residues. Between the trimmed V and J ends, which lost 5 bases and 0 bases, there was a span of 11 bases. The CDR3 protein is CASSTRAATNEKLFF. The DNA of the CDR3 is TGCGCCAGCAGTACCAGGGCCGCAACTAATGAAAAACTGTTTTTT.

CDR3 DNA: TGCAGCGTTGTTGGGACAGGGTCCAATCAGCCCCAGCATTTT. Translating gives CSVVGTGSNQPQHF. The chain couples TRBV29-1 to TRBJ1-5, with 9 bases matching TRBD1. Germline trimming cut 4 bases from V and 3 bases from J; bases unmatched to any gene: 4. The CDR3 has 14 amino acids. Per the germline V gene, CDR1 is SQVTM and CDR2 is ANQGSEA.